The T cell receptor (beta chain) under discussion was sequenced for a study of T-cell memory formation after mild COVID-19. As to this clonotype: Its antigen remains unidentified.

MiXCR was run by TCRdb on the 5' RACE reads, yielding one entry per CDR3 protein. Altogether more than 250,000 distinct CDR3 sequences are present, about 20% being singletons, with the ten largest covering 23%. The CDR3 totals 13 residues. Germline CDR1 and CDR2: SGHRS and YFSETQ. Trimming pared 5 bases from V and 2 bases from J, leaving 9 bases between. Study-wide results and caveats: Contracting clones, day 15 to 85, had balanced CD4/CD8, and later expanders favored CD4+. Whether day 37 second-wave clones are SARS-CoV-2-specific was not confirmed.

This sequence was found in a man aged 18 to 30 who had mild COVID-19 (a few samples of this study predate the infection). Cell type and time point are not known. This chain links TRBV5-1 with TRBJ2-3; TRBD2 is a possible D gene (6 bases). Specimen: PBMCs or a T cell subset sorted from them (not recorded which). CDR3 region: CASRTRFTDTQYF. In DNA form, the CDR3 reads TGCGCCAGCAGGACTAGGTTCACAGATACGCAGTATTTT.